This T cell receptor (beta chain) was documented in a study of siplizumab effects on memory and regulatory T cells. Findings and caveats of the study: Assignment of a naive or memory phenotype failed for roughly 75-95% of the proliferating CD4+ or CD8+ clones. Proliferating Tregs taken from siplizumab cultures were not shown to have a confirmed suppressive function. Relative to controls at more than 25%, mappable alloreactive CD4+ clones exhibited a mean Treg-derived proportion of 68.8% with siplizumab.

Comment on this clone: Antigen: not known.

Each sample yielded about 96,000 assayed TCR templates. TCRdb's table, derived via immunoSEQ multiplex PCR, lists solely in-frame clones and lacks some. The sample includes some 100,000 clones, roughly 96% of them seen just once. CDR1 is LGHNA and CDR2 is YSLEER in the germline V gene. The CDR3 has 15 amino acids. Trimming cost V 2 bases and J 12 bases, with 19 bases left between them. The rearrangement joins TRBV4-3 to TRBJ1-4, with D perhaps matching TRBD1 (5 bases). The source is a human donor in good health. The sample taken for sequencing was naive CD4+ T cells sorted from blood. In DNA form, the CDR3 reads TGCGCCAGCAGCCAAATATGGGGGGAGGAAAAACAACTGTTTTTT. This encodes CASSQIWGEEKQLFF.